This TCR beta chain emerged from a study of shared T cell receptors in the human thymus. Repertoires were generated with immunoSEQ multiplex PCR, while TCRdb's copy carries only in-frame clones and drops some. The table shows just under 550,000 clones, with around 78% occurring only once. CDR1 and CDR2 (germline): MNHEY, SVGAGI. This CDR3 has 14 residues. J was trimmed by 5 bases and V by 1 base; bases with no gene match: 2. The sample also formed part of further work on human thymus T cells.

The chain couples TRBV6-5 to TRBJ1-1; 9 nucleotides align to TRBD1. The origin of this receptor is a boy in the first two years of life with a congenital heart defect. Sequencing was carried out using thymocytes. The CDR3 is CASSYWTGDTEAFF. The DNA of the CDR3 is TGTGCCAGCAGTTACTGGACAGGGGATACTGAAGCTTTCTTT.